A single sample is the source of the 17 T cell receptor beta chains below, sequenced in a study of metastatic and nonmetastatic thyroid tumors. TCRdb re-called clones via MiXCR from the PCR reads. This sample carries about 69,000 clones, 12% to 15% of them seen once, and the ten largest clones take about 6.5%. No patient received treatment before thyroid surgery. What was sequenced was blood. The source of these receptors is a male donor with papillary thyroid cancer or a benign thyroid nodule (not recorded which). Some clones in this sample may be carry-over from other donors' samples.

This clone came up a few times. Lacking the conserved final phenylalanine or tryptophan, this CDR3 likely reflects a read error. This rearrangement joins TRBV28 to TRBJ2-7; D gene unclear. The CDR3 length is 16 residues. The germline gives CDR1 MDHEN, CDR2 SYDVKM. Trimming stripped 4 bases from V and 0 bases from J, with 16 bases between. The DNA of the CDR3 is TGTGCCAGCAGTTCCCCCCGGTTAGGGAACTCCTACGAGCAGTACTTA. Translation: CASSSPRLGNSYEQYL.

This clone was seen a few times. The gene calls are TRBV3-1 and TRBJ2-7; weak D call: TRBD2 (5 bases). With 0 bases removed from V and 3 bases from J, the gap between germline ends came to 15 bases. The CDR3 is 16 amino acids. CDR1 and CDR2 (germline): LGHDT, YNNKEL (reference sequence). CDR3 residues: CASSQDTAATVYEQYF. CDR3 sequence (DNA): TGTGCCAGCAGCCAAGATACAGCGGCAACCGTCTACGAGCAGTACTTC.

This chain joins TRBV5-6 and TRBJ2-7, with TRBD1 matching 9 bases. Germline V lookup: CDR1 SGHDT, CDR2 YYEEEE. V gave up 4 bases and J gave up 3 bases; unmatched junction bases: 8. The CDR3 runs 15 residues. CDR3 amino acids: CASSRPGQGYYEQYF. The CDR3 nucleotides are TGTGCCAGCAGCCGCCCGGGACAGGGATACTACGAGCAGTACTTC. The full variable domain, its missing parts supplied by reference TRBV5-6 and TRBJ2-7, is DAGVTQSPTHLIKTRGQQVTLRCSPKSGHDTVSWYQQALGQGPQFIFQYYEEEERQRGNFPDRFSGHQFPNYSSELNVNALLLGDSALYLCASSRPGQGYYEQYFGPGTRLTVT.

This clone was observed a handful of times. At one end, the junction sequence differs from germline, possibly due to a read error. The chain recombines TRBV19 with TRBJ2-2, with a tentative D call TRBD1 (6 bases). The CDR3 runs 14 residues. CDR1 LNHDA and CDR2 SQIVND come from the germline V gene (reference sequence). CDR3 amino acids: CATRLGARTWELFF. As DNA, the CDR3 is TGTGCCACACGGCTGGGGGCGCGCACCTGGGAGCTGTTTTTT.

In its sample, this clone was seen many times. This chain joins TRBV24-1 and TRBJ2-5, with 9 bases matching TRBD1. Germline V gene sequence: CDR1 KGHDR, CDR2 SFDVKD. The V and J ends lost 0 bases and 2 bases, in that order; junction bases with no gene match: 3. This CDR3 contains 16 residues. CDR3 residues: CATSDLPGTGQETQYF. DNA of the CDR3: TGTGCCACCAGTGATTTGCCCGGGACAGGGCAAGAGACCCAGTACTTC.

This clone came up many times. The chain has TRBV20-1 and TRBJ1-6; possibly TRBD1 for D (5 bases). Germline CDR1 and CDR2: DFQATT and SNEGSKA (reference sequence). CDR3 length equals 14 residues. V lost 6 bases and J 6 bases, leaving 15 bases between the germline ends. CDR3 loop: CSAEVRVINSPLHF. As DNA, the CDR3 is TGCAGTGCCGAGGTCAGGGTAATTAATTCACCCCTCCACTTT.

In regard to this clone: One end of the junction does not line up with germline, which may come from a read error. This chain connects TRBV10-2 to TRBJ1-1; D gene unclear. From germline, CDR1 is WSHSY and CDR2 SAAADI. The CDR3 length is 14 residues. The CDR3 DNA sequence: TGCGCCAGCAGTGAGACCGGGATGAACAATGAAGCTTTCTTT. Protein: CASSETGMNNEAFF.

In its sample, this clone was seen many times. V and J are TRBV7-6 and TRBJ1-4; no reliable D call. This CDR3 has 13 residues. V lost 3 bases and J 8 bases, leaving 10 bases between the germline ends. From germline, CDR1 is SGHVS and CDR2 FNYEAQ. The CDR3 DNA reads TGTGCCAGCAGCTTGGGCCCTGGGGAAAAACTGTTTTTT. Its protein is CASSLGPGEKLFF.

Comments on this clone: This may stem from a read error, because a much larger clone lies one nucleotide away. As DNA, the CDR3 is TGTGCCAGCTCACCACCCCAGGGGTCGAGCGGGACCCAGTACTTC. Amino acid sequence: CASSPPQGSSGTQYF. The chain joins TRBV18 to TRBJ2-5; D perhaps matches TRBD1 (6 bases). This CDR3 spans 15 amino acids. V lost 0 bases to trimming and J lost 7 bases, with 15 bases between them. The V gene's germline CDR1 is KGHSH and CDR2 LQKENI. The variable domain in full, with the rest retrieved from reference TRBV18 and TRBJ2-5, is NAGVMQNPRHLVRRRGQEARLRCSPMKGHSHVYWYRQLPEEGLKFMVYLQKENIIDESGMPKERFSAEFPKEGPSILRIQQVVRGDSAAYFCASSPPQGSSGTQYFGPGTRLLVL.

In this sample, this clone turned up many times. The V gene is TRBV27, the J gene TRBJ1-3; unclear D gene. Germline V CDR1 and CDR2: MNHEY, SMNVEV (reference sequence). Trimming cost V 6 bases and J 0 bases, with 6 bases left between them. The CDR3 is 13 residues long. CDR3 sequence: CASRPSSGNTIYF. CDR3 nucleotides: TGTGCCAGCAGACCCAGCTCTGGAAACACCATATATTTT.

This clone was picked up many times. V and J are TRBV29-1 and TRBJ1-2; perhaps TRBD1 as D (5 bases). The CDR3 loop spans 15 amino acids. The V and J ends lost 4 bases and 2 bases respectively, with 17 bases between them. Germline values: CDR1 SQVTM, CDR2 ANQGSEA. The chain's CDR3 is CSVASQGPHNYGYTF. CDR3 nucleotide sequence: TGCAGCGTTGCCTCCCAGGGACCCCACAACTATGGCTACACCTTC.

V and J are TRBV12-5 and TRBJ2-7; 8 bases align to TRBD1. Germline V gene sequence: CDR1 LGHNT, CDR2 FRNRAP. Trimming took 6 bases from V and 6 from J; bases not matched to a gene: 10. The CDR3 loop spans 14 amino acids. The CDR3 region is CASGLRTGPFEQYF. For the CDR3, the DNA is TGTGCTAGTGGACTACGGACAGGGCCCTTCGAGCAGTACTTC.

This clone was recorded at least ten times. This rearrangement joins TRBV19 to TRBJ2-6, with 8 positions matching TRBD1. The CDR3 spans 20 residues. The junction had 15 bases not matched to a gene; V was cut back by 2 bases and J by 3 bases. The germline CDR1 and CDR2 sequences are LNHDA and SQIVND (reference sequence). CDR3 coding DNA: TGTGCCAGTAGTATACAGACCCCCATACAGGGGGTAGGTGGGGCCAACGTCCTGACTTTC. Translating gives CASSIQTPIQGVGGANVLTF.

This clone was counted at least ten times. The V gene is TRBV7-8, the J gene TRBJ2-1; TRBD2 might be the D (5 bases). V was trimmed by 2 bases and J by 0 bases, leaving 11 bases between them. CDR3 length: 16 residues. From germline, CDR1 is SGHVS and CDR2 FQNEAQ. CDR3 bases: TGTGCCAGCAGCTTACGGCGGGCCACCTCCTACAATGAGCAGTTCTTC. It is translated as CASSLRRATSYNEQFF.

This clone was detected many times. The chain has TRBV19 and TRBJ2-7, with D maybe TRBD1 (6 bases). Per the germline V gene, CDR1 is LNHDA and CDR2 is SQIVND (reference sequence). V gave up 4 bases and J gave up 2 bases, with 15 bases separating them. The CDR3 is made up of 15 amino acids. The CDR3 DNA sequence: TGTGCCAGTAGTAGTCGGGACACCTCTCCCTACGAGCAGTACTTC. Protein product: CASSSRDTSPYEQYF.

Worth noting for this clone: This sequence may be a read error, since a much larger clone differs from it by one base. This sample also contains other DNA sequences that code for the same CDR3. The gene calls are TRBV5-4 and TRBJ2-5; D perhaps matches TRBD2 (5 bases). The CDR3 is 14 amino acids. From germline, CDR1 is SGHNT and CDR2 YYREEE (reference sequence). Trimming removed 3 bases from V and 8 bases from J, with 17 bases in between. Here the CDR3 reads CASSSPGTPGTQYF. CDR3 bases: TGTGCCAGCAGCTCGCCCGGTACCCCGGGAACCCAGTACTTC.

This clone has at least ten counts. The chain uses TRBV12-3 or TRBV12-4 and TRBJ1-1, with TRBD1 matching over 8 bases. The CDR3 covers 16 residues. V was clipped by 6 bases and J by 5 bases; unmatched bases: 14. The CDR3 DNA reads TGTGCCAGCAGAACCCAGACAGGGGCGCTCGGGACTGAAGCTTTCTTT. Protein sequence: CASRTQTGALGTEAFF.